A selection of T cell receptor beta chains follows, all from one sample in a study of blood T cell repertoires in COVID-19. The data were produced by immunoSEQ multiplex PCR, yet TCRdb's version contains in-frame clones alone and is incomplete. The profile shows 110,000 to 150,000 clones, over 75% of them singletons. Sequences were obtained from peripheral blood. These receptors were taken from a man in his 70s with acute or convalescent COVID-19. Each CDR3 is given without its conserved first and last residue.

CDR3	V	J
ASTAAAGNYGYT	TRBV6-5	TRBJ1-2
AWSRKGAADTEAF	TRBV30	TRBJ1-1
ASRPTGSAYNEQF	TRBV9	TRBJ2-1
ASSPFGAGLNTEAF	TRBV18	TRBJ1-1
ASSLMTGDGYT	TRBV5-4	TRBJ1-2
ASSLGQGLQPQH	TRBV7-2	TRBJ1-5
ASSGFQGPYEQY	TRBV19	TRBJ2-7
ASSTEGASGYT	TRBV19	TRBJ1-2
ASSHESSGGVPDTQY	TRBV5-1	TRBJ2-3
SVASGVEQY	TRBV29-1	TRBJ2-7
ASSASGGANEQY	TRBV6-1	TRBJ2-7
ASSGRYRGQQPQH	TRBV9	TRBJ1-5
ASSLVGVVTEAF	TRBV7-2	TRBJ1-1
ASSFRSNTGELF	TRBV7-8	TRBJ2-2
ASSDTRAVARGEKLF	TRBV19	TRBJ1-4
ASSRTGLNPGELF	TRBV5-4	TRBJ2-2
ASRGRDRSSYNSPLH	TRBV28	TRBJ1-6
ASSFESSYGYT	TRBV7-8	TRBJ1-2
ASSRLAGGPTDTQY	TRBV27	TRBJ2-3
ASSKTSGRLGETQY	TRBV6-2/TRBV6-3	TRBJ2-5
ASSSLLGRENYEQY	TRBV28	TRBJ2-7
ASSLTAGPNTEAF	TRBV5-1	TRBJ1-1
ASRAEGTNYGYT	TRBV6-5	TRBJ1-2
ASSEMGAEQY	TRBV10-2	TRBJ2-7
ASSDGVRVGAY	TRBV19	TRBJ1-3
AWSFAVMNTEAF	TRBV30	TRBJ1-1
ASSAYPTGYGYT	TRBV5-1	TRBJ1-2
SAGGGGTQY	TRBV20-1	TRBJ2-5
ASSPSSPTNEKLF	TRBV7-9	TRBJ1-4
ATSERGTSGRVRETQY	TRBV24-1	TRBJ2-5
ASSGLAGASTDTQY	TRBV5-4	TRBJ2-3
ASSLLAEVSYEQY	TRBV7-3	TRBJ2-7
ASSRGLAGGFNEQY	TRBV5-4	TRBJ2-7
ASSQVPPTSGLDGELF	TRBV3-1/TRBV3-2	TRBJ2-2
ASSFTGTGEGNRF	TRBV7-2	TRBJ2-1
ASSASQGIGRNQPQH	TRBV6-1	TRBJ1-5
ASSEGGRVGETQY	TRBV6-1	TRBJ2-5
AWTLTDRDTGELF	TRBV30	TRBJ2-2
ASSQGGSNQPQH	TRBV19	TRBJ1-5
ASSQAGRANEQF	TRBV3-1/TRBV3-2	TRBJ2-1
ASSLDRGSQPQH	TRBV6-5	TRBJ1-5
ASSRQGHDTEAF	TRBV19	TRBJ1-1
ASTERGLTEAF	TRBV3-1/TRBV3-2	TRBJ1-1
ASSSPVQGAQGYT	TRBV5-6	TRBJ1-2